This T cell receptor (beta chain) appears in the sequencing data of a study of shared clonotypes between healthy human individuals. Clones were read by immunoSEQ multiplex PCR, and TCRdb kept only the in-frame ones, dropping some. The table includes about 2,500,000 clones, 85% to 95% detected once. Sequencing input: naive CD4+ T cells sorted from blood. Subset denoted: CD45RA+ positively selected. The sequence derives from a man younger than 30 in good health.

DNA of the CDR3: TGTGCCAGCAGTTACTCGCGTAGGGGGGGGGATGAGCAGTTCTTC. This translates into CASSYSRRGGDEQFF. The chain is built from TRBV6-5 and TRBJ2-1, with D possibly matching TRBD2 (7 bases). CDR3 size: 15 residues. V was cut by 0 bases and J by 8 bases, with 14 bases left in between. Germline CDR1 MNHEY, CDR2 SVGAGI.